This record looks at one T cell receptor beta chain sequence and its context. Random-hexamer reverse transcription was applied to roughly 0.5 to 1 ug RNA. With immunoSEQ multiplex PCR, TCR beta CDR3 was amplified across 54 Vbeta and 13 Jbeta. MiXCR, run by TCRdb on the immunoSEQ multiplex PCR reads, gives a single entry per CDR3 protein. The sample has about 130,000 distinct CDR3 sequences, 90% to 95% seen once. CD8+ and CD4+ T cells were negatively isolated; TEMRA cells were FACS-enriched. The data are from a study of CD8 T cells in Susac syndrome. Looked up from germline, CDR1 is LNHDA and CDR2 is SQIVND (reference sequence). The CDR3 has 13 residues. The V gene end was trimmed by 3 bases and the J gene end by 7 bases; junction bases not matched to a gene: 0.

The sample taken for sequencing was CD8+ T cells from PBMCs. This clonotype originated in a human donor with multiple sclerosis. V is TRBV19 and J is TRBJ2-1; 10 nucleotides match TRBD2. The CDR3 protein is CASSMTSGNEQFF. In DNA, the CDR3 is TGTGCCAGTAGTATGACTAGCGGGAATGAGCAGTTCTTC. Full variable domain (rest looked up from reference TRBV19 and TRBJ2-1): DGGITQSPKYLFRKEGQNVTLSCEQNLNHDAMYWYRQDPGQGLRLIYYSQIVNDFQKGDIAEGYSVSREKKESFPLTVTSAQKNPTAFYLCASSMTSGNEQFFGPGTRLTVL.